This T cell receptor beta chain stems from a study of blood T cell repertoires in COVID-19. About the research overall: Italy, Spain and the United States were the sources of the convalescent and acute COVID-19 samples. The analysed material was cDNA or gDNA that came from T cells, B-cell-depleted T cells, or PBMCs.

The CDR3 runs to 14 residues. The germline CDR1 and CDR2 sequences are LNHDA and SQIVND (reference sequence). The ends lost 1 base at V and 6 bases at J; junction bases unmatched: 3. As originally analysed: By means of reference gene primer amplification, nucleated cell counts were estimated. Here immunoSEQ multiplex PCR was the method, and the copy in TCRdb shows in-frame clones only, minus some. That table gives V, J and clone size, and the DNA gave D and trimming. The table has about 120,000 clones, 85% to 90% seen once. This clone was seen just once. The sequenced sample was peripheral blood. The J gene is TRBJ2-1, the V gene TRBV19, with 7 positions matching TRBD2. The clonotype comes from a woman aged 50 to 60 with active or convalescent COVID-19. CDR3 DNA sequence: TGTGCCAGTAGTATAGGGGGGACTATCAATGAGCAGTTCTTC. Translating gives CASSIGGTINEQFF. Together with reference TRBV19 and TRBJ2-1, the CDR3 gives the full variable domain: DGGITQSPKYLFRKEGQNVTLSCEQNLNHDAMYWYRQDPGQGLRLIYYSQIVNDFQKGDIAEGYSVSREKKESFPLTVTSAQKNPTAFYLCASSIGGTINEQFFGPGTRLTVL.